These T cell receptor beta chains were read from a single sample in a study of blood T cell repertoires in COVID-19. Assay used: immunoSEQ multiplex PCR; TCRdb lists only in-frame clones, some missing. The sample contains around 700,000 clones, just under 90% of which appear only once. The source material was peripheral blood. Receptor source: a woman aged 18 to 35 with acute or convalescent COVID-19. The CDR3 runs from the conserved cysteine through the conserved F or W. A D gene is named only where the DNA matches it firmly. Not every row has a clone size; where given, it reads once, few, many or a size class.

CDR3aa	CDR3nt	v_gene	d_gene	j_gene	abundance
CASSVDSEGYTF	TGTGCCAGCAGCGTAGATTCAGAAGGCTACACCTTC	TRBV9	NA	TRBJ1-2	NA
CAWRAGLGTEAFF	TGTGCCTGGAGGGCAGGGTTAGGCACTGAAGCTTTCTTT	TRBV30	NA	TRBJ1-1	NA
CASSLAQIYEQYF	TGTGCCAGCAGCTTAGCGCAGATATACGAGCAGTACTTC	TRBV7-2	NA	TRBJ2-7	NA
CASSYRDRAGEGTEAFF	TGTGCCAGCAGCTACCGGGACAGGGCCGGGGAGGGCACTGAAGCTTTCTTT	TRBV5-4	TRBD1	TRBJ1-1	NA
CASFRPGTHGYTF	TGTGCCAGCTTCCGCCCCGGGACACATGGCTACACCTTC	TRBV6-5	NA	TRBJ1-2	NA
CASSTGTLGNTGELFF	TGTGCCAGCAGCACAGGGACCCTAGGGAACACCGGGGAGCTGTTTTTT	TRBV5-4	NA	TRBJ2-2	NA
CATSRPSGDQPQHF	TGTGCCACCAGCCGCCCCTCGGGTGATCAGCCCCAGCATTTT	TRBV15	NA	TRBJ1-5	NA
CASSLDHFNSQGYSSPLHF	TGTGCCAGCAGCTTAGATCACTTTAACTCACAGGGCTATAGTTCACCCCTCCACTTT	TRBV11-2	NA	TRBJ1-6	NA
CAISESPGTGVYEQYF	TGTGCCATCAGTGAGTCCCCCGGGACAGGAGTCTACGAGCAGTACTTC	TRBV10-3	TRBD1	TRBJ2-7	NA
CASRRGHLNTEAFF	TGTGCCAGCAGACGGGGACACCTGAACACTGAAGCTTTCTTT	TRBV28	NA	TRBJ1-1	NA
CAWSLAGAAYEQYF	TGTGCCTGGAGTCTAGCGGGGGCCGCCTACGAGCAGTACTTC	TRBV30	TRBD2	TRBJ2-7	NA
CATSRVAGAPEAFF	TGTGCCACCAGCAGAGTGGCAGGGGCCCCTGAAGCTTTCTTT	TRBV15	NA	TRBJ1-1	NA
CASSKLAGGLGEQYF	TGTGCCAGCAGTAAACTAGCGGGGGGTCTTGGCGAGCAGTACTTC	TRBV6-2/TRBV6-3	TRBD2	TRBJ2-7	NA
CASSPEVTSSDTQYF	TGTGCCAGCTCACCAGAGGTCACATCATCGGATACGCAGTATTTT	TRBV18	NA	TRBJ2-3	NA
CASSWGRGPYEQYF	TGTGCCAGCAGCTGGGGCAGGGGGCCCTACGAGCAGTACTTC	TRBV11-2	TRBD1	TRBJ2-7	NA
CASSLSSLVAYGYTF	TGTGCCAGCAGTTTATCGAGTTTGGTTGCTTATGGCTACACCTTC	TRBV27	NA	TRBJ1-2	NA
CASSGDSPYEQYF	TGCGCCAGCAGCGGCGACAGCCCCTACGAGCAGTACTTC	TRBV5-1	NA	TRBJ2-7	NA
CASTRVGGPQHF	TGTGCCAGCACTCGGGTCGGGGGGCCCCAGCATTTT	TRBV28	NA	TRBJ1-5	NA
CASSPGQGLNYGYTF	TGTGCCAGCAGTCCGGGACAGGGATTGAACTATGGCTACACCTTC	TRBV6-2/TRBV6-3	TRBD1	TRBJ1-2	NA
CASSLGATAGGQFFSGANVLTF	TGTGCCAGCAGCTTAGGAGCTACAGCGGGGGGCCAGTTCTTCTCTGGGGCCAACGTCCTGACTTTC	TRBV7-6	TRBD2	TRBJ2-6	NA
CASRGLNTDTQYF	TGTGCCAGCCGTGGACTGAACACAGATACGCAGTATTTT	TRBV7-9	NA	TRBJ2-3	NA
CAISALQGANYGYTF	TGTGCCATCAGTGCCCTCCAGGGGGCTAACTATGGCTACACCTTC	TRBV10-3	TRBD1	TRBJ1-2	NA
CAISGTSGGIYEQYF	TGTGCCATCAGTGGCACTAGCGGAGGAATCTACGAGCAGTACTTC	TRBV10-3	TRBD2	TRBJ2-7	NA
CASSPLAGVPYEQYF	TGTGCCAGCAGCCCCCTAGCGGGGGTGCCCTACGAGCAGTACTTC	TRBV14	TRBD2	TRBJ2-7	NA
CASSPLPSSSTDTQYF	TGTGCCAGCAGCCCTCTTCCGAGCTCTAGCACAGATACGCAGTATTTT	TRBV5-8	NA	TRBJ2-3	once
CASSYSPVPYGYTF	TGTGCCAGCAGTTACTCGCCGGTTCCCTATGGCTACACCTTC	TRBV6-5	NA	TRBJ1-2	NA
CASRAGDGYTF	TGTGCCAGCAGGGCGGGGGATGGCTACACCTTC	TRBV2	NA	TRBJ1-2	NA
CASSPLRDSTNYGYTF	TGTGCCAGCAGTCCCCTCCGGGACAGCACTAACTATGGCTACACCTTC	TRBV28	TRBD1	TRBJ1-2	few
CATSDPYGGQGNTGELFF	TGTGCCACCAGTGACCCTTACGGGGGGCAGGGGAACACCGGGGAGCTGTTTTTT	TRBV24-1	NA	TRBJ2-2	NA
CASSFPSGGTDTQYF	TGTGCCAGCAGCTTCCCTAGCGGGGGAACAGATACGCAGTATTTT	TRBV13	TRBD2	TRBJ2-3	NA
CASSIGQTHYGYTF	TGTGCCAGTAGTATTGGACAGACCCACTATGGCTACACCTTC	TRBV19	NA	TRBJ1-2	once
CASSLRQGGYTF	TGTGCCAGCAGCCTCCGACAGGGTGGCTACACCTTC	TRBV7-3	TRBD1	TRBJ1-2	few
CATSDSDRATDTQYF	TGTGCCACCAGTGACTCGGACAGGGCCACAGATACGCAGTATTTT	TRBV24-1	TRBD1	TRBJ2-3	NA
CASTDRGVYEQYF	TGTGCCAGCACCGACAGGGGTGTGTACGAGCAGTACTTC	TRBV7-2	TRBD1	TRBJ2-7	NA
CASSPRLTSGANVLTF	TGTGCCAGCAGCCCGAGACTTACCTCTGGGGCCAACGTCCTGACTTTC	TRBV9	NA	TRBJ2-6	NA
CATTASGVTGGNEQFF	TGTGCCACTACAGCTAGCGGGGTCACTGGTGGCAATGAGCAGTTCTTC	TRBV19	TRBD2	TRBJ2-1	NA
CASSQDQASGEQFF	TGCGCCAGCAGCCAAGATCAGGCTAGCGGAGAGCAGTTCTTC	TRBV4-3	TRBD2	TRBJ2-1	NA
CASSVVNQGSLSSNEQFF	TGTGCCAGCAGCGTAGTAAATCAGGGGTCCCTTTCTAGCAATGAGCAGTTCTTC	TRBV9	NA	TRBJ2-1	NA
CASTEEKYRVGYGYTF	TGTGCCAGCACTGAGGAGAAGTACAGGGTGGGCTATGGCTACACCTTC	TRBV6-1	NA	TRBJ1-2	NA
CASKFDPQTGDGYTF	TGTGCCAGCAAGTTCGATCCCCAGACAGGGGATGGCTACACCTTC	TRBV2	TRBD1	TRBJ1-2	NA